The 8 T cell receptor beta chains reported below all come from one sample, sequenced in a study of cytomegalovirus exposure and HLA in healthy donors. The PCR had 60 Vbeta and 13 Jbeta primers. Clones were sequenced by immunoSEQ multiplex PCR, and TCRdb holds only the in-frame ones, with some missing. The sample lists hundreds of thousands of clones; 77% were seen once. The source material was PBMCs. These receptors all come from a woman aged 55-69 years in good health and CMV-seropositive.

This clone was picked up one time. The V gene is TRBV29-1, the J gene TRBJ1-1; 7 bases line up with TRBD1. The CDR3 is 14 amino acids. V gave up 6 bases and J gave up 5 bases; unmatched junction bases: 12. Germline-derived CDR1 and CDR2 are SQVTM and ANQGSEA. The CDR3 DNA sequence: TGCAGCGTGCGTCCGGGACAGAGAAGGACTGAAGCTTTCTTT. Translated, it gives CSVRPGQRRTEAFF.

Only a few counts were recorded for this clone. The chain is built from TRBV28 and TRBJ2-7; 7 positions agree with TRBD2. This CDR3 region has 12 residues. J gave up 4 bases and V 8 bases, and 5 bases lay outside the gene matches. Germline V gene lookup returns CDR1 MDHEN and CDR2 SYDVKM. The CDR3 region is CASGDSGYEQYF. Written as DNA, the CDR3 is TGTGCCAGCGGGGATAGCGGGTACGAGCAGTACTTC.

CDR3 in amino acids: CASLTGGGEQFF. Here the CDR3 DNA reads TGTGCCAGCCTGACAGGGGGCGGTGAGCAGTTCTTC. This sequence joins TRBV19 and TRBJ2-1; TRBD1 matches at 10 bases. The CDR3 sequence is 12 residues long. The V segment lost 9 bases and the J segment 9 bases; nucleotides outside the gene matches: 5. CDR1 is LNHDA and CDR2 is SQIVND in the germline V gene (reference sequence).

This clone appeared a single time. The chain uses TRBV7-6 and TRBJ2-1; possibly TRBD2 for D (7 bases). The V end was cut by 3 bases, the J end by 6 bases, with 15 bases between. CDR3 size: 15 residues. Germline CDR1 reads SGHVS; CDR2 reads FNYEAQ. The CDR3 region has the DNA TGTGCCAGCAGCTTGAGTGGGGGGGCTTTCAATGAGCAGTTCTTC. As protein: CASSLSGGAFNEQFF.

A remark on this clone: Other DNA sequences from this sample encode an identical CDR3 as well. The rearrangement links TRBV6-6 to TRBJ1-1; no clear D. Trimming cost V 0 bases and J 3 bases, with 5 bases left between them. Germline values: CDR1 MNHNY, CDR2 SVGAGI (reference sequence). There are 13 residues in the CDR3. The CDR3 loop is CASSYSRDTEAFF. CDR3 in DNA: TGTGCCAGCAGTTACTCTCGGGACACTGAAGCTTTCTTT.

The V call is TRBV6-4, the J call TRBJ2-1; 8 bases are a match to TRBD1. Germline CDR1 reads MRHNA; CDR2 reads SNTAGT. J lost 8 bases, V lost 4 bases, and 7 bases had no gene match. The CDR3 totals 14 residues. CDR3 sequence (DNA): TGTGCCAGCAGTGGACAGGGGCCAAGGGATGAGCAGTTCTTC. Encoded protein: CASSGQGPRDEQFF.

This chain connects TRBV7-2 to TRBJ2-5; 9 positions agree with TRBD1. The CDR3 loop spans 15 amino acids. In germline, CDR1 is SGHTA, CDR2 FQGNSA. Losses at the gene ends were 1 base for V and 2 bases for J; bases not matched to a gene: 2. This CDR3 reads CASSLGTGVQETQYF. In nucleotides, the CDR3 is TGTGCCAGCAGCTTAGGGACAGGGGTGCAAGAGACCCAGTACTTC. Filled out from reference TRBV7-2 and TRBJ2-5, the complete variable domain reads GAGVSQSPSNKVTEKGKDVELRCDPISGHTALYWYRQSLGQGLEFLIYFQGNSAPDKSGLPSDRFSAERTGGSVSTLTIQRTQQEDSAVYLCASSLGTGVQETQYFGPGTRLLVL.

Concerning this clone: Other DNA sequences in this sample translate to the same CDR3. The CDR3 here is CASSQGGYEQYF. CDR3 nucleotides: TGTGCCAGCAGCCAAGGGGGCTACGAGCAGTACTTC. V is TRBV7-9 and J is TRBJ2-7, with D perhaps TRBD1 (6 bases). Trimming cost V 5 bases and J 3 bases, with 8 bases left between them. Germline CDR1 is SEHNR and CDR2 is FQNEAQ (reference sequence). The CDR3 runs to 12 residues. The entire variable domain, with the rest obtained from reference TRBV7-9 and TRBJ2-7, is as follows: DTGVSQNPRHKITKRGQNVTFRCDPISEHNRLYWYRQTLGQGPEFLTYFQNEAQLEKSRLLSDRFSAERPKGSFSTLEIQRTEQGDSAMYLCASSQGGYEQYFGPGTRLTVT.